This TCR beta chain was sequenced in a study of T cell repertoires in cytomegalovirus infection. This clonotype was seen only a few times. The antigen remains undetermined. There are 15 residues in the CDR3. Deletions cut 6 bases from V and 9 bases from J, with 21 bases between. Germline CDR1 is MNHNS and CDR2 is SASEGT. Whole-study results and caveats: Based on cumulative public TCR beta family frequency, carriers of CMV plus the relevant HLA were identified. Clonotypes of TCR beta that were HLA-C-restricted and CMV-specific dominated the ex vivo response.

TCRdb re-called the reads with MiXCR, one entry per CDR3 protein. This table has more than 200,000 distinct CDR3 sequences, 8% to 9.5% appearing once. The source of this sequence is a human donor in good health (CMV status not recorded). Some clones in this sample may be carry-over from other donors' samples. This sequence joins TRBV6-1 and TRBJ1-5; no definite D call. The sample consisted of PBMCs. CDR3 nucleotide sequence: TGTGCCAGCAGCCCTGTAACGCCTGGCAGTGGGCCCCAGCATTTT. Its translation: CASSPVTPGSGPQHF.